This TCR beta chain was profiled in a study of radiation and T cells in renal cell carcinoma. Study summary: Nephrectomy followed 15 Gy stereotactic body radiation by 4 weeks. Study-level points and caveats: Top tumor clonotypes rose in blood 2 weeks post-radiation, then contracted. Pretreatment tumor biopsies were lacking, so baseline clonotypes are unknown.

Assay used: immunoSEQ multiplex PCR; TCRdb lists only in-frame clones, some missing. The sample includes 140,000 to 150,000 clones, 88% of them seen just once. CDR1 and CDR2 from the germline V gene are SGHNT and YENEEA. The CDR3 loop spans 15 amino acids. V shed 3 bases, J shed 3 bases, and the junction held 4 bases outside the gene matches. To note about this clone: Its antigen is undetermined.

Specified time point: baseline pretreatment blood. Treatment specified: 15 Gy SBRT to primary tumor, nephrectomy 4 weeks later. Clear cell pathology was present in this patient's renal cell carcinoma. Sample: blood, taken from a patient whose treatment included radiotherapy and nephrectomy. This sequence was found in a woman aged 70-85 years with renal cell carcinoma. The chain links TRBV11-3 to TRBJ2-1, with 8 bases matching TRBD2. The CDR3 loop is CASSFRTSRYNEQFF. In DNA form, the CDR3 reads TGTGCCAGCAGCTTTAGGACTAGCCGCTACAATGAGCAGTTCTTC.